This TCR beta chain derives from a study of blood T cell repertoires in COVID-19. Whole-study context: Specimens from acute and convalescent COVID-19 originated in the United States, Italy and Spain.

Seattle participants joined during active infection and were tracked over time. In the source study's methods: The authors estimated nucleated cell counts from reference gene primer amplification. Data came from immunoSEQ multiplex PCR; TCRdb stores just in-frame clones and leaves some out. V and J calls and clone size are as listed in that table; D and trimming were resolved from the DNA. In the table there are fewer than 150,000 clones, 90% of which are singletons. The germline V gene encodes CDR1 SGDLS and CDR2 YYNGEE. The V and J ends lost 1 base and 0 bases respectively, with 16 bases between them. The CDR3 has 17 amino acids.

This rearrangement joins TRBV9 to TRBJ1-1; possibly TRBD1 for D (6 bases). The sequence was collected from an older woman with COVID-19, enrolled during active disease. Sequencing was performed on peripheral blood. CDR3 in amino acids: CASSVRPGDGMNTEAFF. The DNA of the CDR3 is TGTGCCAGCAGCGTACGGCCAGGGGATGGGATGAACACTGAAGCTTTCTTT.